This T cell receptor (beta chain) was retrieved from a study of neurological immune-mediated disorders. Broader study findings: Multiple sclerosis was found to have the least TCR clonal expansion, below healthy controls, and HTLV-1-associated myelopathy the most.

The controls, all healthy individuals, were blood bank volunteers in Maryland, USA. 5'RACE employing 10-nucleotide random UMIs yielded the cDNA. One entry per CDR3 protein, called by TCRdb with MiXCR from the 5' RACE reads. This table has almost 30,000 distinct CDR3 sequences, 9.5% to 13% appearing once. This clonotype has ten or more counts. Its antigen remains unidentified. Trimming took off 0 bases at V and 1 base at J, with 6 bases between the two ends. The CDR3 runs to 14 residues. Germline lookup yields CDR1 SGHTA and CDR2 FQGNSA. The genes are TRBV7-2 and TRBJ1-1; no firm D call. Input material: PBMCs. The source is a woman in her fifties or sixties in good health. This chain's CDR3 is CASSLARWNTEAFF. CDR3 coding DNA: TGTGCCAGCAGCTTAGCGCGGTGGAACACTGAAGCTTTCTTT.